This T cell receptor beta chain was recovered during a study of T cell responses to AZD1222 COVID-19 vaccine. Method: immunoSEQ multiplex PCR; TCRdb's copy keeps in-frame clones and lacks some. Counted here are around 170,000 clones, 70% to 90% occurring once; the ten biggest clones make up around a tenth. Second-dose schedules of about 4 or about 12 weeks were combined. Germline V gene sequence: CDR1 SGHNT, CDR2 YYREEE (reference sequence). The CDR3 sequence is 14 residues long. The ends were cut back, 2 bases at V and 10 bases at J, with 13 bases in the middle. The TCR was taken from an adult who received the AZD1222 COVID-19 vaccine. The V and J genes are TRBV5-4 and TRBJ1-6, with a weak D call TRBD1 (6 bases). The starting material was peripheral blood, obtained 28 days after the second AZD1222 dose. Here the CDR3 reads CASSFGGILSPLHF. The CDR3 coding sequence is TGTGCCAGCAGCTTTGGGGGCATTTTGTCACCCCTCCACTTT.